A selection of T cell receptor beta chains follows, all from one sample in a study of T cells after somatic rescue of genetic block. The repertoire was sequenced with immunoSEQ multiplex PCR; TCRdb's copy has only in-frame clones and lacks some. This repertoire shows 55,000 or so clones, 95% to 96% found once; its top ten account for 0.075% to 0.095%. Sequenced sample: peripheral blood mononuclear cells (PBMCs). These receptors were obtained from a child in the first two years of life. Each CDR3 is given with its conserved first and last residue. Fields, in order: CDR3 protein, CDR3 DNA, V gene, clone size, J gene, D gene. A D gene is named only where the DNA matches it firmly. Where a row states a size, it is once, few, many or the class of an expanded clone; other rows omit it.

CDR3aa: CASSTRGTSGQETQYF
CDR3nt: TGCGCCAGCAGCACCCGAGGGACTAGCGGTCAAGAGACCCAGTACTTC
v_gene: TRBV10-2
abundance: once
j_gene: TRBJ2-5
d_gene: TRBD2

CDR3aa: CASSRGSSYEQYF
CDR3nt: TGCGCCAGCAGCAGGGGGAGCTCCTACGAGCAGTACTTC
v_gene: TRBV5-1
abundance: NA
j_gene: TRBJ2-7
d_gene: NA

CDR3aa: CASSLGTGRETQYF
CDR3nt: TGTGCCAGCAGCTTAGGGACAGGGAGAGAGACCCAGTACTTC
v_gene: TRBV7-2
abundance: NA
j_gene: TRBJ2-5
d_gene: TRBD1

CDR3aa: CASSLRQTTNEKLFF
CDR3nt: TGTGCCAGCAGCTTGAGACAGACAACTAATGAAAAACTGTTTTTT
v_gene: TRBV5-4
abundance: NA
j_gene: TRBJ1-4
d_gene: NA

CDR3aa: CASSRDRNQPQHF
CDR3nt: TGTGCCAGCAGTCGAGACAGGAATCAGCCCCAGCATTTT
v_gene: TRBV5-6
abundance: NA
j_gene: TRBJ1-5
d_gene: NA

CDR3aa: CASSQDAWQEAFF
CDR3nt: TGCGCCAGCAGCCAAGATGCATGGCAGGAAGCTTTCTTT
v_gene: TRBV4-3
abundance: NA
j_gene: TRBJ1-1
d_gene: NA

CDR3aa: CASSPPTGDLNYGYTF
CDR3nt: TGTGCCAGCAGCCCGCCTACAGGGGACCTAAACTATGGCTACACCTTC
v_gene: TRBV7-9
abundance: NA
j_gene: TRBJ1-2
d_gene: TRBD1

CDR3aa: CASSLGLAGGTYNEQFF
CDR3nt: TGTGCCAGCAGCTTGGGACTAGCGGGAGGGACCTACAATGAGCAGTTCTTC
v_gene: TRBV5-4
abundance: NA
j_gene: TRBJ2-1
d_gene: TRBD2

CDR3aa: CASSTQGQETQYF
CDR3nt: TGTGCCAGCAGCACTCAGGGTCAAGAGACCCAGTACTTC
v_gene: TRBV7-9
abundance: NA
j_gene: TRBJ2-5
d_gene: NA

CDR3aa: CSVAPTSGSSYEQYF
CDR3nt: TGCAGCGTTGCCCCGACTAGCGGGAGCTCCTACGAGCAGTACTTC
v_gene: TRBV29-1
abundance: NA
j_gene: TRBJ2-7
d_gene: TRBD2

CDR3aa: CASSLGSGANVLTF
CDR3nt: TGTGCCAGCAGTTTGGGCTCTGGGGCCAACGTCCTGACTTTC
v_gene: TRBV28
abundance: NA
j_gene: TRBJ2-6
d_gene: NA

CDR3aa: CASSVSGANVLTF
CDR3nt: TGTGCCAGCAGTGTTTCTGGGGCCAACGTCCTGACTTTC
v_gene: TRBV11-2
abundance: NA
j_gene: TRBJ2-6
d_gene: NA

CDR3aa: CASSFRSTGELFF
CDR3nt: TGTGCCAGCAGTTTCCGGAGCACCGGGGAGCTGTTTTTT
v_gene: TRBV27
abundance: NA
j_gene: TRBJ2-2
d_gene: NA

CDR3aa: CASSRTGGGYTF
CDR3nt: TGTGCCAGCAGTAGGACAGGGGGCGGCTACACCTTC
v_gene: TRBV28
abundance: NA
j_gene: TRBJ1-2
d_gene: TRBD1

CDR3aa: CASSSRGLKADTQYF
CDR3nt: TGTGCCAGCAGCAGTCGCGGACTTAAGGCAGATACGCAGTATTTT
v_gene: TRBV27
abundance: NA
j_gene: TRBJ2-3
d_gene: NA

CDR3aa: CASLGTYEQYF
CDR3nt: TGTGCCAGCTTAGGGACCTACGAGCAGTACTTC
v_gene: TRBV28
abundance: NA
j_gene: TRBJ2-7
d_gene: NA

CDR3aa: CASSTGGEQYF
CDR3nt: TGTGCCAGCAGCACAGGGGGCGAGCAGTACTTC
v_gene: TRBV6-5
abundance: NA
j_gene: TRBJ2-7
d_gene: TRBD1

CDR3aa: CASSRNSGSYEQYF
CDR3nt: TGCGCCAGCAGCCGAAATAGCGGGAGCTACGAGCAGTACTTC
v_gene: TRBV4-1
abundance: NA
j_gene: TRBJ2-7
d_gene: TRBD2

CDR3aa: CAWSSGGNTEAFF
CDR3nt: TGTGCCTGGAGTTCGGGGGGGAACACTGAAGCTTTCTTT
v_gene: TRBV30
abundance: NA
j_gene: TRBJ1-1
d_gene: NA

CDR3aa: CASLLITSSGNTIYF
CDR3nt: TGTGCCAGTCTACTCATAACAAGCTCTGGAAACACCATATATTTT
v_gene: TRBV19
abundance: NA
j_gene: TRBJ1-3
d_gene: NA

CDR3aa: CASSVRDRIMAGELFF
CDR3nt: TGTGCCAGCAGCGTCCGGGACAGGATCATGGCCGGGGAGCTGTTTTTT
v_gene: TRBV7-8
abundance: NA
j_gene: TRBJ2-2
d_gene: TRBD1

CDR3aa: CASSPRGAETQYF
CDR3nt: TGTGCCAGCAGCCCCAGGGGTGCAGAGACCCAGTACTTC
v_gene: TRBV7-9
abundance: NA
j_gene: TRBJ2-5
d_gene: NA

CDR3aa: CASGPRGGRNYGYTF
CDR3nt: TGTGCCAGCGGGCCAAGGGGCGGCCGCAACTATGGCTACACCTTC
v_gene: TRBV7-2
abundance: NA
j_gene: TRBJ1-2
d_gene: NA

CDR3aa: CSAGGQDEQYF
CDR3nt: TGCAGTGCAGGAGGACAGGACGAGCAGTACTTC
v_gene: TRBV20-1
abundance: NA
j_gene: TRBJ2-7
d_gene: TRBD1

CDR3aa: CASSLAPTAYGYTF
CDR3nt: TGTGCCAGCAGCTTAGCGCCGACAGCTTATGGCTACACCTTC
v_gene: TRBV7-2
abundance: NA
j_gene: TRBJ1-2
d_gene: NA

CDR3aa: CASSRQGGYEQYF
CDR3nt: TGTGCCAGTAGTAGACAGGGGGGCTACGAGCAGTACTTC
v_gene: TRBV19
abundance: NA
j_gene: TRBJ2-7
d_gene: TRBD1

CDR3aa: CASSGFAGTGYGYTF
CDR3nt: TGTGCCAGCAGTGGATTTGCCGGGACGGGTTATGGCTACACCTTC
v_gene: TRBV25-1
abundance: once
j_gene: TRBJ1-2
d_gene: NA

CDR3aa: CASSLLYEQYF
CDR3nt: TGTGCCAGCAGCTTACTATACGAGCAGTACTTC
v_gene: TRBV7-2
abundance: NA
j_gene: TRBJ2-7
d_gene: NA

CDR3aa: CATAVFSGANVLTF
CDR3nt: TGTGCCACCGCAGTGTTCTCTGGGGCCAACGTCCTGACTTTC
v_gene: TRBV19
abundance: NA
j_gene: TRBJ2-6
d_gene: NA

CDR3aa: CASSLLGNTEAFF
CDR3nt: TGTGCCAGCAGCTTATTGGGTAACACTGAAGCTTTCTTT
v_gene: TRBV7-8
abundance: NA
j_gene: TRBJ1-1
d_gene: NA

CDR3aa: CASSELAGGNEQFF
CDR3nt: TGTGCCAGCAGTGAACTAGCGGGAGGGAATGAGCAGTTCTTC
v_gene: TRBV2
abundance: NA
j_gene: TRBJ2-1
d_gene: TRBD2

CDR3aa: CASSSGSSYNEQFF
CDR3nt: TGTGCCAGCAGTTCCGGGAGCTCCTACAATGAGCAGTTCTTC
v_gene: TRBV2
abundance: NA
j_gene: TRBJ2-1
d_gene: NA

CDR3aa: CASSESGQSLDQPQHF
CDR3nt: TGCGCCAGCAGTGAGTCCGGGCAGAGCCTAGATCAGCCCCAGCATTTT
v_gene: TRBV10-1
abundance: NA
j_gene: TRBJ1-5
d_gene: NA

CDR3aa: CAWGRTRRTGELFF
CDR3nt: TGTGCCTGGGGGAGGACTAGGAGGACCGGGGAGCTGTTTTTT
v_gene: TRBV30
abundance: NA
j_gene: TRBJ2-2
d_gene: TRBD2

CDR3aa: CASSYGHEQYF
CDR3nt: TGTGCCAGCAGCTACGGCCACGAGCAGTACTTC
v_gene: TRBV28
abundance: NA
j_gene: TRBJ2-7
d_gene: NA

CDR3aa: CASSELAGVFGEQFF
CDR3nt: TGTGCCAGCAGTGAGTTGGCGGGAGTTTTCGGTGAGCAGTTCTTC
v_gene: TRBV6-1
abundance: NA
j_gene: TRBJ2-1
d_gene: TRBD2

CDR3aa: CASSIGQYGYTF
CDR3nt: TGTGCCAGTAGTATCGGGCAATATGGCTACACCTTC
v_gene: TRBV19
abundance: NA
j_gene: TRBJ1-2
d_gene: NA

CDR3aa: CASSLVQGANGYTF
CDR3nt: TGTGCCAGCAGCTTAGTACAGGGGGCCAATGGCTACACCTTC
v_gene: TRBV11-2
abundance: NA
j_gene: TRBJ1-2
d_gene: TRBD1

CDR3aa: CASRRAVRDEQYF
CDR3nt: TGTGCCAGCAGGCGGGCCGTGAGGGACGAGCAGTACTTC
v_gene: TRBV2
abundance: NA
j_gene: TRBJ2-7
d_gene: NA

CDR3aa: CASVKQVDGYTF
CDR3nt: TGTGCCAGCGTAAAACAAGTGGATGGCTACACCTTC
v_gene: TRBV2
abundance: NA
j_gene: TRBJ1-2
d_gene: NA

CDR3aa: CASSYYPGTGGYEQYF
CDR3nt: TGTGCCAGCAGTTACTATCCCGGGACAGGGGGCTACGAGCAGTACTTC
v_gene: TRBV6-5
abundance: NA
j_gene: TRBJ2-7
d_gene: TRBD1

CDR3aa: CSATRQETQYF
CDR3nt: TGCAGTGCTACGAGACAAGAGACCCAGTACTTC
v_gene: TRBV20-1
abundance: NA
j_gene: TRBJ2-5
d_gene: NA

CDR3aa: CASSRHRPTNEKLFF
CDR3nt: TGCGCCAGCAGCCGCCACAGACCAACTAATGAAAAACTGTTTTTT
v_gene: TRBV4-3
abundance: NA
j_gene: TRBJ1-4
d_gene: NA